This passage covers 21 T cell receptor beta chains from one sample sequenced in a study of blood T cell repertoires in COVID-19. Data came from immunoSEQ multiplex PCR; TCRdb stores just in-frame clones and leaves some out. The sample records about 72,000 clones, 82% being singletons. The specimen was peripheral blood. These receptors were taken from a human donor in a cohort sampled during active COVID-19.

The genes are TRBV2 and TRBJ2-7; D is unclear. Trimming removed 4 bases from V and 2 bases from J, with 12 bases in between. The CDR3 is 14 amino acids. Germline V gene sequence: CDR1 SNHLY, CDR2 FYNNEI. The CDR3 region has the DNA TGTGCCAGCAGTGCGGCTAGAGGTCCCTACGAGCAGTACTTC. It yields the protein CASSAARGPYEQYF.

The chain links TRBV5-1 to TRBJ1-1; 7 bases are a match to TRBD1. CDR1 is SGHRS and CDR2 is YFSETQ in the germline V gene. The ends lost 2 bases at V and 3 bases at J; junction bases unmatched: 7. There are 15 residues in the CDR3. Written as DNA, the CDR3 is TGCGCCAGCAGCTTCAAAACAGGGGAGGACACTGAAGCTTTCTTT. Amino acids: CASSFKTGEDTEAFF. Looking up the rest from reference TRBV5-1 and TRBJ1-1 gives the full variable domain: KAGVTQTPRYLIKTRGQQVTLSCSPISGHRSVSWYQQTPGQGLQFLFEYFSETQRNKGNFPGRFSGRQFSNSRSEMNVSTLELGDSALYLCASSFKTGEDTEAFFGQGTRLTVV.

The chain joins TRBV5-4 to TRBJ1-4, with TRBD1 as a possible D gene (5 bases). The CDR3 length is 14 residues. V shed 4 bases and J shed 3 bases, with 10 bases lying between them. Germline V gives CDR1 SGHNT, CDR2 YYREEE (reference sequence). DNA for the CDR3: TGTGCCAGCAGCGACAGCACGTCTAATGAAAAACTGTTTTTT. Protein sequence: CASSDSTSNEKLFF.

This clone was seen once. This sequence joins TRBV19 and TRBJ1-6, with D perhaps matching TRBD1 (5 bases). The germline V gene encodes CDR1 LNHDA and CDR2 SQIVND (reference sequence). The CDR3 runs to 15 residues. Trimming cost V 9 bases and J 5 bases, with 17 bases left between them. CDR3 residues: CASGGWTGNNSPLHF. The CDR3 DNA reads TGTGCCAGCGGGGGGTGGACGGGAAATAATTCACCCCTCCACTTT.

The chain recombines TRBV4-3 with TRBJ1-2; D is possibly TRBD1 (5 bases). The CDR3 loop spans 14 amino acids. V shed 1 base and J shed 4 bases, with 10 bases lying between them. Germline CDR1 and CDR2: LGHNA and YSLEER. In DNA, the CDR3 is TGCGCCAGCAGCCAAGTCCAGGGCGGCTATGGCTACACCTTC. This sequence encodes CASSQVQGGYGYTF.

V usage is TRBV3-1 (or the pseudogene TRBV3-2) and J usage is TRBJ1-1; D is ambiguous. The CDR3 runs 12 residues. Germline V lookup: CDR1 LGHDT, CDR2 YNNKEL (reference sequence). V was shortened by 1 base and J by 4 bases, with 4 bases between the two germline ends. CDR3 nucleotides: TGTGCCAGCAGCCAAGCCGGCACTGAAGCTTTCTTT. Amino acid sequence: CASSQAGTEAFF.

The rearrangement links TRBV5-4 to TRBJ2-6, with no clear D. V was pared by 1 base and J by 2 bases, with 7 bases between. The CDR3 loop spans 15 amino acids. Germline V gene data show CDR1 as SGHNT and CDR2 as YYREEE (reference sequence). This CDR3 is CASSLRSAGANVLTF. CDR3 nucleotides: TGTGCCAGCAGCTTGAGGAGCGCTGGGGCCAACGTCCTGACTTTC.

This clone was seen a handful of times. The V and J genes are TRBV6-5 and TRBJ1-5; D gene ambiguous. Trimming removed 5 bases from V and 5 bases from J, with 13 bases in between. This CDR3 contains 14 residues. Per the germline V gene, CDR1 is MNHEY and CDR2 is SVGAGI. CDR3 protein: CASSPYRRDQPQHF. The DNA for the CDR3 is TGTGCCAGCAGTCCTTACCGTCGGGATCAGCCCCAGCATTTT.

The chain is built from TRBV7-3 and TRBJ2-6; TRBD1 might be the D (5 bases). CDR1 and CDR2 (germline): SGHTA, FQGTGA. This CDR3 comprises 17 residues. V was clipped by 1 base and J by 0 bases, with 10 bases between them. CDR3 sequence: CASSLIGEPSGANVLTF. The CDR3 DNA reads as TGTGCCAGCAGCTTAATAGGGGAACCCTCTGGGGCCAACGTCCTGACTTTC.

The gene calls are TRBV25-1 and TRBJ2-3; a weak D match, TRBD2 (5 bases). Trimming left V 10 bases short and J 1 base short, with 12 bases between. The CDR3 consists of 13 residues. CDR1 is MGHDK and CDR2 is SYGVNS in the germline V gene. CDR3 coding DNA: TGTGCCACCGGACTCTTTGGCACAGATACGCAGTATTTT. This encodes CATGLFGTDTQYF. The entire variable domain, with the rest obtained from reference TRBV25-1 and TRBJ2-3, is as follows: EADIYQTPRYLVIGTGKKITLECSQTMGHDKMYWYQQDPGMELHLIHYSYGVNSTEKGDLSSESTVSRIRTEHFPLTLESARPSHTSQYLCATGLFGTDTQYFGPGTRLTVL.

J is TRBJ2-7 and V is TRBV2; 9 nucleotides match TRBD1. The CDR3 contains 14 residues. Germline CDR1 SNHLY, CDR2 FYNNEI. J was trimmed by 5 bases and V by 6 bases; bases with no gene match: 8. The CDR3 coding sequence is TGTGCCAGCAGGGGAGGGACAGGGAATGACGAGCAGTACTTC. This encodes CASRGGTGNDEQYF.

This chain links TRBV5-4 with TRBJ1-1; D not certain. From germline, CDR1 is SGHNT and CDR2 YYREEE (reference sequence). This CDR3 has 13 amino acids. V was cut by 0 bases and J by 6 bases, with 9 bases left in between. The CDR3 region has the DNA TGTGCCAGCAGCTTGGCCTGGGCAGCTGAAGCTTTCTTT. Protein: CASSLAWAAEAFF.

CDR3 bases: TGCGCCAGCAGTCAATCTCTATTGCAGGGCCTTTTTACCTACGAGCAGTACTTC. Translated, it gives CASSQSLLQGLFTYEQYF. The chain is built from TRBV23-1 and TRBJ2-7; D is possibly TRBD1 (5 bases). TRBV23-1 is filed as an ORF, its function uncertain. V shed 0 bases and J shed 2 bases, with 20 bases lying between them. The CDR3 is 18 amino acids.

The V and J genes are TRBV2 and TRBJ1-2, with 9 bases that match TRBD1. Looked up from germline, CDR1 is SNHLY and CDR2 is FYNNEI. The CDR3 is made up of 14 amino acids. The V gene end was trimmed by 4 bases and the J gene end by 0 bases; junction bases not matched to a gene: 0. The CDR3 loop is CASSGQGANYGYTF. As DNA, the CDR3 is TGTGCCAGCAGTGGACAGGGGGCTAACTATGGCTACACCTTC.

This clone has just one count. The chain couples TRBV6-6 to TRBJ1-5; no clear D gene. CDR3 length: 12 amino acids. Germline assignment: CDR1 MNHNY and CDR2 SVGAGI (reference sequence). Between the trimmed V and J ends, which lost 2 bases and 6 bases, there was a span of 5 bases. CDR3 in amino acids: CASSYRSQPQHF. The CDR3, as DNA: TGTGCCAGCAGTTACCGGAGTCAGCCCCAGCATTTT.

The DNA of the CDR3 is TGTGCCAGCATCGACACAGGGAGTATTAGGGGCTACACCTTC. Its protein product is CASIDTGSIRGYTF. The V and J genes are TRBV5-6 and TRBJ1-2; the D gene is possibly TRBD1 (6 bases). CDR1 is SGHDT, CDR2 YYEEEE, per germline. V lost 6 bases to trimming and J lost 8 bases, with 20 bases between them. The CDR3 covers 14 residues.

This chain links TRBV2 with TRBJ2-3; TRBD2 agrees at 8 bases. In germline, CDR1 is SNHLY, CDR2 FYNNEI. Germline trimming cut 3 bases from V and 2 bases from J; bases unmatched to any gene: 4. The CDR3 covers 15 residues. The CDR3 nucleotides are TGTGCCAGCAGTGACTCGCGGGGGGACACAGATACGCAGTATTTT. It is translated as CASSDSRGDTDTQYF.

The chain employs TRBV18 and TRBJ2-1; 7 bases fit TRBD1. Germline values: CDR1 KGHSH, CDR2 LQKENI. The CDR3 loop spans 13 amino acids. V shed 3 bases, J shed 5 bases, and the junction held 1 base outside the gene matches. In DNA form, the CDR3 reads TGTGCCAGCTCACCCGGACAGGACAATGAGCAGTTCTTC. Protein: CASSPGQDNEQFF.

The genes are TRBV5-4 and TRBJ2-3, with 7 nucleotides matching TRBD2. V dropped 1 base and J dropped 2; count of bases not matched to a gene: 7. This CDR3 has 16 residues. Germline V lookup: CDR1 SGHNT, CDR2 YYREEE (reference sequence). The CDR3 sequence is CASSLSGRAATDTQYF. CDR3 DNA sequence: TGTGCCAGCAGCTTGAGTGGGAGGGCAGCCACAGATACGCAGTATTTT.

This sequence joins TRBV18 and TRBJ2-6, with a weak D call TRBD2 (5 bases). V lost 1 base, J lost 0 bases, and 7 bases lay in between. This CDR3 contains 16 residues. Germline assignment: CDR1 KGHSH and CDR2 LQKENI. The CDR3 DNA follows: TGTGCCAGCTCACCACGCGAGGGCTCTGGGGCCAACGTCCTGACTTTC. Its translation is CASSPREGSGANVLTF.

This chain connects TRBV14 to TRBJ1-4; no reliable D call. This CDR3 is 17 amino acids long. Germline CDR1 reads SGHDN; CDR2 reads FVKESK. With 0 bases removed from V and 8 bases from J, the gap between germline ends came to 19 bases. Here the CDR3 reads CASSQDLDTGRGEKLFF. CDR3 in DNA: TGTGCCAGCAGCCAAGATTTAGACACGGGGAGAGGAGAAAAACTGTTTTTT.